Given below is one T cell receptor (beta chain) in context. No antigen is known for it. TCRdb reprocessed the reads with MiXCR, giving one entry per CDR3 protein. The repertoire holds 700,000 to 850,000 distinct CDR3 sequences, with roughly 33% as singletons. This sample was taken from a study of T cell repertoires in cytomegalovirus infection. Study details: The public TCR beta signatures pointed to both CMV infection and matching HLA type. Overall study results and limits: Clonotypes of TCR beta that were HLA-C-restricted and CMV-specific dominated the ex vivo response. People with CMV and the relevant HLA were identified by cumulative public TCR beta family frequency.

Germline V gives CDR1 KGHSH, CDR2 LQKENI. Trimming removed 6 bases at V and 1 base at J, with 12 bases between. The CDR3 runs 14 residues. This chain links TRBV18 with TRBJ1-1; no definite D call. Sequencing used cultured CD8+ T cells from PBMCs, obtained from culture after CMV antigen stimulation. This clonotype was sampled from a human donor in good health (CMV status not recorded). Some clones in this sample may be carry-over from other donors' samples. The CDR3: CASSYKTRNTEAFF. In nucleotides, the CDR3 is TGTGCCAGCTCGTACAAGACAAGGAACACTGAAGCTTTCTTT.